The 26 T cell receptor beta chains listed next were all sequenced from one sample in a study of early T cells in non-severe SARS-CoV-2 infection. TCRdb re-derived calls from the 5' RACE reads in MiXCR, one entry per CDR3 protein. Among under 90,000 distinct CDR3 sequences listed, over 10% were seen once. Sequences were obtained from whole blood. The receptors were sampled from an adult who was a healthcare worker with PCR-confirmed SARS-CoV-2 infection or an uninfected control (not recorded which).

This chain uses TRBV6-1 with TRBJ1-4; D may be TRBD1 (6 bases). Trimming stripped 0 bases from V and 7 bases from J, with 12 bases between. Germline values: CDR1 MNHNS, CDR2 SASEGT. The CDR3 is 15 residues long. This chain's CDR3 is CASSEARGRREKLFF. In DNA form, the CDR3 reads TGTGCCAGCAGTGAAGCGCGGGGGCGCCGTGAAAAACTGTTTTTT.

The rearrangement links TRBV2 to TRBJ2-5, with D tentatively TRBD1 (5 bases). The CDR3 is 12 amino acids. Germline-derived CDR1 and CDR2 are SNHLY and FYNNEI. The V end was cut by 6 bases, the J end by 2 bases, with 7 bases between. The CDR3 loop is CASRTDQETQYF. The CDR3 DNA reads TGTGCCAGCAGGACAGATCAAGAGACCCAGTACTTC.

This chain uses TRBV5-1 with TRBJ2-2; possibly TRBD1 for D (6 bases). Germline values: CDR1 SGHRS, CDR2 YFSETQ. This CDR3 region has 16 residues. V gave up 1 base and J gave up 5 bases, with 15 bases separating them. The CDR3 DNA reads TGCGCCAGCAGCTTGATTGCAGGGGTTGGTACCGGGGAGCTGTTTTTT. This translates into CASSLIAGVGTGELFF.

This clonotype was seen a handful of times. This chain uses TRBV7-2 with TRBJ1-4; 8 nucleotides align to TRBD1. This CDR3 spans 17 amino acids. CDR1 and CDR2 from the germline V gene are SGHTA and FQGNSA. Trimming took 0 bases from V and 5 from J; bases not matched to a gene: 8. CDR3 coding DNA: TGTGCCAGCAGCTTAGCGCGTTCGAGGACAGGGAATGAAAAACTGTTTTTT. It is translated as CASSLARSRTGNEKLFF.

In its sample, this clonotype was seen many times. V is TRBV2 and J is TRBJ2-2; a possible D gene is TRBD1 (5 bases). The germline V and J ends were trimmed by 5 bases and 6 bases, with 10 bases remaining between them. Looked up from germline, CDR1 is SNHLY and CDR2 is FYNNEI. This CDR3 spans 13 amino acids. The CDR3 sequence: CASSSGHSGELFF. The CDR3, as DNA: TGTGCCAGCAGTTCTGGACATTCCGGGGAGCTGTTTTTT.

The sample holds many counts of this clonotype. V is TRBV6-1 and J is TRBJ1-4, with D possibly TRBD1 on 5 matching bases. Germline V gives CDR1 MNHNS, CDR2 SASEGT. The CDR3 is 14 residues long. The ends were cut back, 4 bases at V and 10 bases at J, with 16 bases in the middle. CDR3 DNA sequence: TGTGCCAGCAGTGGCATCATCCTGCAGGGAAAACTGTTTTTT. Protein sequence: CASSGIILQGKLFF.

This clonotype was seen ten or more times. This rearrangement joins TRBV30 to TRBJ1-6; D ambiguous. V gave up 1 base and J gave up 0 bases, with 13 bases separating them. The germline V gene encodes CDR1 GTSNPN and CDR2 SVGIG (reference sequence). The CDR3 totals 17 residues. CDR3 nucleotides: TGTGCCTGGAGTGGTAGACTGCATAGCTCCTATAATTCACCCCTCCACTTT. Its translation is CAWSGRLHSSYNSPLHF.

This clonotype has ten or more counts. The chain is built from TRBV4-2 and TRBJ1-2, with D tentatively TRBD1 (6 bases). Trimming shortened V by 0 bases and J by 4 bases, and 9 bases separated the two germline ends. The CDR3 runs to 14 residues. Looked up from germline, CDR1 is LGHNA and CDR2 is YNFKEQ. Written as DNA, the CDR3 is TGTGCCAGCAGCCAAGAGACAGGCCTCTATGGCTACACCTTC. Translated, it gives CASSQETGLYGYTF.

A few counts support this clonotype. The V call is TRBV5-1, the J call TRBJ1-1; TRBD1 might be the D (6 bases). There are 14 residues in the CDR3. Trimming cost V 4 bases and J 2 bases, with 12 bases left between them. Germline V CDR1 and CDR2: SGHRS, YFSETQ. In nucleotides, the CDR3 is TGCGCCAGCAGCACAGGGACAATTAACACTGAAGCTTTCTTT. Translated, it gives CASSTGTINTEAFF.

This clonotype was recorded many times. The J gene is TRBJ2-2, the V gene TRBV6-4; D is unresolved. The CDR3 is 13 residues long. Looked up from germline, CDR1 is MRHNA and CDR2 is SNTAGT. The V end lost 6 bases, the J end lost 5 bases, and 10 bases lay between the germline ends. This CDR3 reads CASSPDTTGELFF. As DNA, the CDR3 is TGTGCCAGCAGCCCAGACACAACCGGGGAGCTGTTTTTT.

V is TRBV20-1 and J is TRBJ1-3; D is unclear. This CDR3 comprises 15 residues. Trimming stripped 5 bases from V and 4 bases from J, with 18 bases between. In germline, CDR1 is DFQATT, CDR2 SNEGSKA (reference sequence). The chain's CDR3 is CSAWARSGGGNTIYF. CDR3 nucleotide sequence: TGCAGTGCTTGGGCCCGCTCCGGAGGAGGAAACACCATATATTTT.

V and J are TRBV7-9 and TRBJ2-1; D is unresolved. CDR1 and CDR2 (germline): SEHNR, FQNEAQ (reference sequence). The V end lost 4 bases, the J end lost 3 bases, and 16 bases lay between the germline ends. The CDR3 is 16 amino acids. CDR3 in DNA: TGTGCCAGCAGCTCCTCCCATCCGGACCGCTACAATGAGCAGTTCTTC. Translating it yields CASSSSHPDRYNEQFF.

The V call is TRBV10-3, the J call TRBJ2-3; TRBD1 might be the D (6 bases). Germline CDR1 reads ENHRY; CDR2 reads SYGVKD. This CDR3 has 15 amino acids. Trimming shortened V by 2 bases and J by 0 bases, and 9 bases separated the two germline ends. CDR3 DNA: TGTGCCATCAGTGAGCAGGGGCCAAGCACAGATACGCAGTATTTT. Its protein is CAISEQGPSTDTQYF.

This clonotype was seen a few times. This chain connects TRBV5-1 to TRBJ2-2, with D possibly being TRBD1 (5 bases). Germline V gene lookup returns CDR1 SGHRS and CDR2 YFSETQ. V lost 4 bases and J 4 bases, leaving 14 bases between the germline ends. This CDR3 comprises 15 residues. CDR3 in DNA: TGCGCCAGCAGCATTTTCGACAGTGTCACCGGGGAGCTGTTTTTT. Its protein product is CASSIFDSVTGELFF.

Many counts were recorded for this clonotype. The chain links TRBV4-1 to TRBJ2-7; the match to TRBD2 covers 8 bases. After removal of 5 bases from V and 1 base from J, the junction contained 4 bases not matched to a gene. Germline CDR1 reads MGHRA; CDR2 reads YSYEKL. The CDR3 spans 14 residues. The CDR3 DNA reads TGCGCCAGCAGCGCAGCGGGAGTGTCCTACGAGCAGTACTTC. Its translation: CASSAAGVSYEQYF.

This rearrangement joins TRBV3-1 to TRBJ1-2; TRBD1 might be the D (5 bases). V gave up 1 base and J gave up 4 bases, with 13 bases separating them. Germline V gene lookup returns CDR1 LGHDT and CDR2 YNNKEL (reference sequence). This CDR3 is built from 15 residues. Here the CDR3 reads CASSQGAGSTYGYTF. As DNA, the CDR3 is TGTGCCAGCAGCCAAGGGGCAGGGTCGACCTATGGCTACACCTTC.

This chain joins TRBV9 and TRBJ2-5; D is possibly TRBD2 (6 bases). Germline V lookup: CDR1 SGDLS, CDR2 YYNGEE. The CDR3 runs 16 residues. V dropped 2 bases and J dropped 5 bases, with 19 bases sitting between them. The CDR3 sequence is CASSVGTSPQRETQYF. The CDR3 DNA is TGTGCCAGCAGCGTCGGAACTAGCCCTCAGCGGGAGACCCAGTACTTC.

The V call is TRBV4-1, the J call TRBJ2-1; unclear D gene. The CDR3 has 14 residues. The V gene lost 1 base and the J gene lost 9 bases, with 13 bases spanning the gap. CDR1 MGHRA and CDR2 YSYEKL come from the germline V gene. The CDR3 coding sequence is TGCGCCAGCAGCCAAGTTTTAGTTATCAGTGAGCAGTTCTTC. Encoded protein: CASSQVLVISEQFF.

The gene calls are TRBV29-1 and TRBJ1-3; perhaps TRBD1 as D (6 bases). Trimming removed 8 bases from V and 0 bases from J, with 11 bases in between. CDR1 and CDR2 from the germline V gene are SQVTM and ANQGSEA. The CDR3 has 13 amino acids. This CDR3 reads CSYRTASGNTIYF. CDR3 sequence (DNA): TGCAGCTACCGGACAGCCTCTGGAAACACCATATATTTT.

This chain links TRBV9 with TRBJ2-1, with 8 bases identical to TRBD2. Germline V gene sequence: CDR1 SGDLS, CDR2 YYNGEE. V trimming: 3 bases; J trimming: 9 bases; junction bases outside the gene matches: 8. The CDR3 totals 14 residues. The CDR3 sequence: CASSEGTRTGEQFF. The CDR3 DNA sequence: TGTGCCAGCAGCGAAGGGACTAGAACTGGTGAGCAGTTCTTC. Drawing the rest from reference TRBV9 and TRBJ2-1, the complete variable domain is DSGVTQTPKHLITATGQRVTLRCSPRSGDLSVYWYQQSLDQGLQFLIQYYNGEERAKGNILERFSAQQFPDLHSELNLSSLELGDSALYFCASSEGTRTGEQFFGPGTRLTVL.

This clonotype was seen a few times. The chain has TRBV5-1 and TRBJ2-5, with D perhaps TRBD1 or TRBD2 (5 bases each). The CDR3 totals 13 residues. CDR1 SGHRS and CDR2 YFSETQ come from the germline V gene. Trimming pared 4 bases from V and 5 bases from J, leaving 12 bases between. Written as DNA, the CDR3 is TGCGCCAGCAGCCGGGACCAAGGGGAGACCCAGTACTTC. It is translated as CASSRDQGETQYF.

This clonotype was counted at least ten times. The chain has TRBV6-6 and TRBJ1-1; D is uncertain. The CDR3 is 13 residues long. CDR1 and CDR2 (germline): MNHNY, SVGAGI (reference sequence). Trimming cost V 5 bases and J 0 bases, with 7 bases left between them. The chain's CDR3 is CASSRQLNTEAFF. For the CDR3, the DNA is TGTGCCAGCAGTCGCCAGTTGAACACTGAAGCTTTCTTT.

This clonotype has a count of ten or more. The J gene is TRBJ2-1, the V gene TRBV11-3; D is unclear. This CDR3 is 12 amino acids long. Between the trimmed V and J ends, which lost 1 base and 5 bases, there was a span of 3 bases. Looked up from germline, CDR1 is SGHNT and CDR2 is YENEEA. In DNA form, the CDR3 reads TGTGCCAGCAGCTTAGGCGACAATGAGCAGTTCTTC. It specifies CASSLGDNEQFF.

This clonotype was seen many times. The chain joins TRBV7-8 to TRBJ1-6, with a possible D match to TRBD1 (5 bases). Deletions cut 4 bases from V and 7 bases from J, with 17 bases between. This CDR3 has 16 amino acids. Germline-derived CDR1 and CDR2 are SGHVS and FQNEAQ. The CDR3 DNA reads TGTGCCAGCAGCTCCTGGGACGAGTCCCTAAATTCACCCCTCCACTTT. Protein: CASSSWDESLNSPLHF.

This clonotype was observed a single time. The chain has TRBV18 and TRBJ2-3, with TRBD1 matching over 8 bases. The CDR3 loop spans 14 amino acids. Losses at the gene ends were 8 bases for V and 7 bases for J; bases not matched to a gene: 11. The germline V gene encodes CDR1 KGHSH and CDR2 LQKENI. The CDR3 DNA is TGTGCCAGCACCGGACAGGGAGCTATGAATACGCAGTATTTT. As protein: CASTGQGAMNTQYF.

This clonotype came up many times. CDR3 DNA: TGTGCCAGCAGTTTATCCGGGCTGTCTGGTGAACTTATCAATGAGCAGTTCTTC. Amino acids: CASSLSGLSGELINEQFF. The chain has TRBV27 and TRBJ2-1; no definite D call. This CDR3 has 18 residues. V lost 0 bases, J lost 6 bases, and 21 bases lay in between. CDR1 is MNHEY, CDR2 SMNVEV, per germline (reference sequence).